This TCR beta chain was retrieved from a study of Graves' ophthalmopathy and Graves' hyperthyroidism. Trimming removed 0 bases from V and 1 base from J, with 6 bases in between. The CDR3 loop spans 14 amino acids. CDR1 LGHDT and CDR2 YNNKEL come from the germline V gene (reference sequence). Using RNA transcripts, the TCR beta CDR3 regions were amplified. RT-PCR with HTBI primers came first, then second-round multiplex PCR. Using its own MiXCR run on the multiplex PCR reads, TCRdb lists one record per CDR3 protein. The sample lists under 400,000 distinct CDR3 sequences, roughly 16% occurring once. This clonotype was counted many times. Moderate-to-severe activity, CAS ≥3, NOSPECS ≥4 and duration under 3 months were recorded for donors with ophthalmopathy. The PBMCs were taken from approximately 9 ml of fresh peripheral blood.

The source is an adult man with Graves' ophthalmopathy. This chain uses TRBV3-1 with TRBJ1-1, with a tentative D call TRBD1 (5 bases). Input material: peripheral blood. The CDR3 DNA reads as TGTGCCAGCAGCCAAGACAGGGCGAACACTGAAGCTTTCTTT. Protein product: CASSQDRANTEAFF.